This T cell receptor beta chain was identified in a study of T cells in Graves' hyperthyroidism and ophthalmopathy. Template material for amplifying TCR beta CDR3 regions consisted of RNA transcripts. Primed by the HTBI set, a first-round RT-PCR was run on the TCR CDR3. A single record per CDR3 protein comes from TCRdb applying MiXCR to the multiplex PCR reads. This sample has about 540,000 distinct CDR3 sequences, with just over 45% found just once. This clonotype has a count of ten or more. The target antigen is unknown. Broader study findings: Most thyroid-expanded clonotypes above 0.001 were also found in blood.

Patients aged 18 to 65 with hyperthyroidism were newly diagnosed, with duration under 2 months. On the basis of clinical symptoms, serum thyroxine and TRAb, thyroid ultrasound and orbital computed tomography, diagnoses were made. The length of the CDR3 is 14 residues. Germline V lookup: CDR1 SGHTA, CDR2 FQGTGA. The V gene lost 4 bases and the J gene lost 5 bases, with 14 bases spanning the gap. The rearrangement joins TRBV7-3 to TRBJ1-1, with no clear D. This receptor was obtained from a woman younger than 30 with Graves' hyperthyroidism. The sequenced sample consisted of peripheral blood or thyroid tissue (not recorded which). CDR3 in amino acids: CASSSDAVPTEAFF. CDR3 DNA sequence: TGTGCCAGCAGCTCCGACGCGGTCCCAACTGAAGCTTTCTTT.